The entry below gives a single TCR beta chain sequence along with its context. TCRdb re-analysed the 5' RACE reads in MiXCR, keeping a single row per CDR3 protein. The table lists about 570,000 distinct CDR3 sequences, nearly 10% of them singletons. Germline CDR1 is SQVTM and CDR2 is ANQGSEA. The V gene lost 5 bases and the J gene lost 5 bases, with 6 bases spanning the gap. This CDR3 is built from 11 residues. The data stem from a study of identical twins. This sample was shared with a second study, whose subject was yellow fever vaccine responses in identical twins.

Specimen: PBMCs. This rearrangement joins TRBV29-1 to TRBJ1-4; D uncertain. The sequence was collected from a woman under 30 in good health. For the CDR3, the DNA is TGCAGCGTTACGATAAATGAAAAACTGTTTTTT. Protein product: CSVTINEKLFF.